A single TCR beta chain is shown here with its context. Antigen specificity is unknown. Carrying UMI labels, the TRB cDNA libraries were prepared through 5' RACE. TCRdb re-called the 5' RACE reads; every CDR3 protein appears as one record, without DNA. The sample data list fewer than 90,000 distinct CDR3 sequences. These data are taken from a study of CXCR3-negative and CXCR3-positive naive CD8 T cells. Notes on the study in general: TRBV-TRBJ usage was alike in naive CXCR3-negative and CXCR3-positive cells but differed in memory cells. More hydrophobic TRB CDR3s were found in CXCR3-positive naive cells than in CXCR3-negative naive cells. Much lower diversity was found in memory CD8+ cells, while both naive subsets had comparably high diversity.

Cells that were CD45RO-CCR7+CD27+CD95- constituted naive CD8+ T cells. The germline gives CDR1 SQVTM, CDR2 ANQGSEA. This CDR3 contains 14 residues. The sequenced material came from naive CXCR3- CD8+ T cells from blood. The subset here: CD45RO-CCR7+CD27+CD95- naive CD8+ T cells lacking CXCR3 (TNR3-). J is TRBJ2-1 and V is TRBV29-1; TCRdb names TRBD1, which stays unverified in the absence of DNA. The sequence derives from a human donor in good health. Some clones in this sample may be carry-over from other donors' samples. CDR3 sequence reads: CSVKKQGAGNEQFF.